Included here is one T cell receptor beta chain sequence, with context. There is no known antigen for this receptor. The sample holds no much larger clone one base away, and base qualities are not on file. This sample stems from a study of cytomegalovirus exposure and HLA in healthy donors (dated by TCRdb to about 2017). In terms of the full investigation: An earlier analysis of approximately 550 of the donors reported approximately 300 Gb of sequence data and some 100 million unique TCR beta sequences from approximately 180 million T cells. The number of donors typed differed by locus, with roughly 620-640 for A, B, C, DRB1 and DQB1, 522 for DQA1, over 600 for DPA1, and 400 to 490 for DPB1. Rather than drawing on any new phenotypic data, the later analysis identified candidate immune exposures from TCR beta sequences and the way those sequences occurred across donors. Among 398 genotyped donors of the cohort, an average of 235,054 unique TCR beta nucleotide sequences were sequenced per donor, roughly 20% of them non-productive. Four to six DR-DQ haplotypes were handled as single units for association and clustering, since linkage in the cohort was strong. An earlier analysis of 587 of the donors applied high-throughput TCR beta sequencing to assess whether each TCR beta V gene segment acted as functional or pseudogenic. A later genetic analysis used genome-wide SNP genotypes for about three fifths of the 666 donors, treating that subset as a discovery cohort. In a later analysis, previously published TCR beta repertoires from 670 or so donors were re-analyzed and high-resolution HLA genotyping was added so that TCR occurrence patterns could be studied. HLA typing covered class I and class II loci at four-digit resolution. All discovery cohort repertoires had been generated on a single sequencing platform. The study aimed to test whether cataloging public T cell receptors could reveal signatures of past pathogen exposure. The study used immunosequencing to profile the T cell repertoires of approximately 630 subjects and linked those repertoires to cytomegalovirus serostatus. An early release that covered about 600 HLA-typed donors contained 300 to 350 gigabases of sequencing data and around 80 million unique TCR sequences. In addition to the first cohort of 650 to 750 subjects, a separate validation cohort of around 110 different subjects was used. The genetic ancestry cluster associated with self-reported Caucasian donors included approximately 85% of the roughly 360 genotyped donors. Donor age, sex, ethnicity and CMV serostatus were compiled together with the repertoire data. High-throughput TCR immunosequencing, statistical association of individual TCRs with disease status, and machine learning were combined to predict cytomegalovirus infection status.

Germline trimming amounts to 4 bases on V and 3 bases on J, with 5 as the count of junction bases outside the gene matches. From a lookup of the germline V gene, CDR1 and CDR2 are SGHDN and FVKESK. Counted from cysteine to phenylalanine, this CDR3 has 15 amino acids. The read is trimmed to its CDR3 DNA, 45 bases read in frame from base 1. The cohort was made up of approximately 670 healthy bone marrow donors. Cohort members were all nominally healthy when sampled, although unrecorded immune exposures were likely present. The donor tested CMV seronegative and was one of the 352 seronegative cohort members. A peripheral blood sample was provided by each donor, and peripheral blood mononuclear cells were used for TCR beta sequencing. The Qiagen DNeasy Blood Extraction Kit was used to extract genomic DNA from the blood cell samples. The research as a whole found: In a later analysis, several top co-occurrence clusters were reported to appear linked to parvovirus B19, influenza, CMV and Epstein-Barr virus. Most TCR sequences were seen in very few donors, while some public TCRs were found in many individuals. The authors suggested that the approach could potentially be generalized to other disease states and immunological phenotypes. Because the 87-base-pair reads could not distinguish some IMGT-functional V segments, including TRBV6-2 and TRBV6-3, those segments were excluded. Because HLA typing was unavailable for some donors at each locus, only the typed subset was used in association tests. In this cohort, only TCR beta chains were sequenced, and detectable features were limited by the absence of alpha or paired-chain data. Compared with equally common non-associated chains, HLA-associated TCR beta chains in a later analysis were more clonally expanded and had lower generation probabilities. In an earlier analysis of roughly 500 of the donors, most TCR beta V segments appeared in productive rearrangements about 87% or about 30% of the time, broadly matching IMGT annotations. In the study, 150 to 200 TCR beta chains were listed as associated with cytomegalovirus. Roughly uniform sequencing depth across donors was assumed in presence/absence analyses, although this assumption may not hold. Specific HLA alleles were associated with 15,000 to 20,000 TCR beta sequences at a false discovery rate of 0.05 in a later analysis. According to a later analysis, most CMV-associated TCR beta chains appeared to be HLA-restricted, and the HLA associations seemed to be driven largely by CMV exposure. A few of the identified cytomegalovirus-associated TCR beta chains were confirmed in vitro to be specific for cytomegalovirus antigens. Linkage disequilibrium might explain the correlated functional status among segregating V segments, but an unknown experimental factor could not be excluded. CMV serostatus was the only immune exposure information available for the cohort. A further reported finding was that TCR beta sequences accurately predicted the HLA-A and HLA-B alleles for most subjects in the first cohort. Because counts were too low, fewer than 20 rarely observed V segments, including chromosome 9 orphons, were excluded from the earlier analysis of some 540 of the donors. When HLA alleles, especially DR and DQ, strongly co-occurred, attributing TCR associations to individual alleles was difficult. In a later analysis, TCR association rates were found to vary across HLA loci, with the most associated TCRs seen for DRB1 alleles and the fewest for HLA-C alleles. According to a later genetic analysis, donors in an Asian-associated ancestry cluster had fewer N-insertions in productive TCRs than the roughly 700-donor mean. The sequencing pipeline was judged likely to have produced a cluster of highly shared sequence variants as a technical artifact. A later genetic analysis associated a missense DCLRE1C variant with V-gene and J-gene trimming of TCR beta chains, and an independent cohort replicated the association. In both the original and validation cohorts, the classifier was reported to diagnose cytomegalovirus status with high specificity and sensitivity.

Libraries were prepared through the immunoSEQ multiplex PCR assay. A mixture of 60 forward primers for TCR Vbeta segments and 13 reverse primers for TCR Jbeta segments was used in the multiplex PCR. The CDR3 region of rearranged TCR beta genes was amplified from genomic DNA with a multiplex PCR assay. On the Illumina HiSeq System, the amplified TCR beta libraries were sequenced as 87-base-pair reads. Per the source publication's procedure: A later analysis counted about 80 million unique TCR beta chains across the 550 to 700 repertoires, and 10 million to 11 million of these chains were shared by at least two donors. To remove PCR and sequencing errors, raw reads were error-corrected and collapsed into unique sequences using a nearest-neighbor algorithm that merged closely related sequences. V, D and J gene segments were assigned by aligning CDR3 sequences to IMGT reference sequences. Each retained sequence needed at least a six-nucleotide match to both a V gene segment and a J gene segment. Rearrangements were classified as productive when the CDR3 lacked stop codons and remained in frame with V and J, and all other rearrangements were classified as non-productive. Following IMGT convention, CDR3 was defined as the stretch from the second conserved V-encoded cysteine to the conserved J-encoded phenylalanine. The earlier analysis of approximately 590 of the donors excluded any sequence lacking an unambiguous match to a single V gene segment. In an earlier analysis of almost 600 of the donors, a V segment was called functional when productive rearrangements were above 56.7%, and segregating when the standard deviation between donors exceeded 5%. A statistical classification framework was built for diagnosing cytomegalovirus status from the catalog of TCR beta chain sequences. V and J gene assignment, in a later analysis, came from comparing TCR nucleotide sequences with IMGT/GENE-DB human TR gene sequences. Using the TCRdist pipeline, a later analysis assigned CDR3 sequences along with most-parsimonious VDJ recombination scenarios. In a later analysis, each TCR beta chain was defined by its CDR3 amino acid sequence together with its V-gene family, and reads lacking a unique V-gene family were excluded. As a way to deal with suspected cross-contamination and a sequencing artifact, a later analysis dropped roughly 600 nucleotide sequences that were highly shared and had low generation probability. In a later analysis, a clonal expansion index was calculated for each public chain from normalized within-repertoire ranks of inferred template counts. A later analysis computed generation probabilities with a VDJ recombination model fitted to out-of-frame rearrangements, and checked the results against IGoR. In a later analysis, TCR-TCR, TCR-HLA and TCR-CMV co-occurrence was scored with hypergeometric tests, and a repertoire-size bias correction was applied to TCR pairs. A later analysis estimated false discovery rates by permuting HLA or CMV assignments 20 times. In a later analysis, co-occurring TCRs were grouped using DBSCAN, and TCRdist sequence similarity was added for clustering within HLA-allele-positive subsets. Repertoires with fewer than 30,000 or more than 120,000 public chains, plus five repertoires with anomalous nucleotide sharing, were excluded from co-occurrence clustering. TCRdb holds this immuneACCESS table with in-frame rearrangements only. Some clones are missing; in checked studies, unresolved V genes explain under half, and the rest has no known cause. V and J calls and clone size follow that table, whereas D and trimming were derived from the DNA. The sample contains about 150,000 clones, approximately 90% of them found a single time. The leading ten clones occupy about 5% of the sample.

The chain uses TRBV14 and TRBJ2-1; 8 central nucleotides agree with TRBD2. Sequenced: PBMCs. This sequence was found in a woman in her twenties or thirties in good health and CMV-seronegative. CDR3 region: CASSLAGLLYNEQFF. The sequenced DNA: TGTGCCAGCAGCCTAGCGGGGTTACTCTACAATGAGCAGTTCTTC.